This T cell receptor (beta chain) was identified in a study of T cell responses to AZD1222 COVID-19 vaccine. Whole-study context: Second-dose intervals near 4 or 12 weeks were combined.

With 2 bases removed from V and 0 bases from J, the gap between germline ends came to 10 bases. The germline gives CDR1 SGHTA, CDR2 FQGNSA. The CDR3 runs to 16 residues. Some clones are missing from TCRdb's copy, which holds only in-frame ones; the method was immunoSEQ multiplex PCR. In the table there are 100,000 to 150,000 clones, 89% of which are singletons. Comments on this clone: Its matching antigen is unknown.

Study-wide results and caveats: Spike-wide coverage was observed for vaccine-associated CD4 TCRs, with dominant responses at 160-218 and 743-854.

The TCR originated in an adult in good health. Here the sequenced sample was peripheral blood, taken on day 0 of AZD1222 vaccination. This chain links TRBV7-2 with TRBJ2-2, with a weak D call TRBD1 (5 bases). This chain's CDR3 is CASSLMAGTNTGELFF. Here the CDR3 DNA reads TGTGCCAGCAGCTTAATGGCAGGGACGAACACCGGGGAGCTGTTTTTT.